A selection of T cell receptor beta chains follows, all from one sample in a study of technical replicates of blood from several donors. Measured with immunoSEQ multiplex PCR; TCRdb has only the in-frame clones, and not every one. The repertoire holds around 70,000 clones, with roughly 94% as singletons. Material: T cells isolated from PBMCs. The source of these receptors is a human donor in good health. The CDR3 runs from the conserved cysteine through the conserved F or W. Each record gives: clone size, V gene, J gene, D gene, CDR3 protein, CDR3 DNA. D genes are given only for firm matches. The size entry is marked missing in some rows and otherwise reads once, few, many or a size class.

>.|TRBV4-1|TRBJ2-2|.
CASSSISGDTGELFF
TGCGCCAGCAGCAGTATTAGCGGAGACACCGGGGAGCTGTTTTTT
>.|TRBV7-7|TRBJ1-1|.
CASSPLDSEAFF
TGTGCTAGCAGCCCCTTAGACAGTGAAGCTTTCTTT
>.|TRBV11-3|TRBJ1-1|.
CASSWTVGGEAFF
TGTGCCAGCAGTTGGACGGTGGGGGGTGAAGCTTTCTTT
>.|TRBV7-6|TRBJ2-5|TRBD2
CASSLNLAGVETQYF
TGTGCCAGCAGCTTAAATCTAGCGGGAGTAGAGACCCAGTACTTC
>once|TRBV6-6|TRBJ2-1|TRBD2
CASISGLAGGRNEQFF
TGTGCCAGCATTTCAGGACTAGCGGGAGGACGCAATGAGCAGTTCTTC
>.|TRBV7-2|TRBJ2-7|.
CASSSWTAYEQYF
TGTGCCAGCAGCTCCTGGACAGCATACGAGCAGTACTTC
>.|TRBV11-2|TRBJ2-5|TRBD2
CASSLMGLAGVETQYF
TGTGCCAGCAGCTTGATGGGACTAGCGGGAGTAGAGACCCAGTACTTC
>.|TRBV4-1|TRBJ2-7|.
CASSQTATGTSSYEQYF
TGCGCCAGCAGCCAAACAGCCACAGGGACATCCTCCTACGAGCAGTACTTC
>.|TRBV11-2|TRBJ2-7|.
CASSLGPQGYEQYF
TGTGCCAGCAGCTTAGGGCCACAGGGCTACGAGCAGTACTTC
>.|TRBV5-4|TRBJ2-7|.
CASSLEADSYEQYF
TGTGCCAGCAGCTTAGAGGCAGACTCCTACGAGCAGTACTTC
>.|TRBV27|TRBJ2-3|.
CASNTGTGNTDTQYF
TGTGCCAGCAATACCGGGACTGGAAACACAGATACGCAGTATTTT
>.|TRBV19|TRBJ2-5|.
CASSIVGSREETQYF
TGTGCCAGTAGTATAGTGGGTAGCCGGGAAGAGACCCAGTACTTC
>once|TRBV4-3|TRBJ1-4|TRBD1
CASSQDGTGREKLFF
TGCGCCAGCAGCCAAGATGGGACAGGGCGGGAAAAACTGTTTTTT
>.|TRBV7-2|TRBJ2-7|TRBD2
CASSFSTSGNYEQYF
TGTGCCAGCAGCTTTTCGACTAGCGGAAACTACGAGCAGTACTTC
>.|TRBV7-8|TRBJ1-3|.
CASSWKGGGNTIYF
TGTGCCAGCAGCTGGAAAGGCGGGGGGAACACCATATATTTT
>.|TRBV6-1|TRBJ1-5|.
CASSGQAGGQPQHF
TGTGCCAGCAGTGGACAGGCTGGAGGTCAGCCCCAGCATTTT
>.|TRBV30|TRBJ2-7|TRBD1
CAWIMDRSNTYEQYF
TGTGCCTGGATCATGGACAGGAGCAATACCTACGAGCAGTACTTC
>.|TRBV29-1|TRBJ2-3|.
CSVPVLPRGSTDTQYF
TGCAGCGTACCCGTCCTCCCCCGCGGTAGCACAGATACGCAGTATTTT
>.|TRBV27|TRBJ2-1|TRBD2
CASRSGLAGVNEQFF
TGTGCCAGCAGGTCGGGACTAGCGGGAGTTAATGAGCAGTTCTTC
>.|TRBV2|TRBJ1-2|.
CASSAKGQYGYTF
TGTGCCAGCAGTGCAAAAGGACAGTATGGCTACACCTTC
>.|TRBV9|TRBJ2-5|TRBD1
CASSSRQGEQETQYF
TGTGCCAGCAGCTCCAGACAGGGCGAGCAAGAGACCCAGTACTTC
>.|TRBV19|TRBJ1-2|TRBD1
CATRTGALNTF
TGTGCCACCAGGACAGGGGCCCTCAACACCTTC
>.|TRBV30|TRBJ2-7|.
CAWIVPGSSYEQYF
TGTGCCTGGATCGTCCCGGGGAGCTCCTACGAGCAGTACTTC
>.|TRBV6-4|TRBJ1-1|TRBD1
CASSEGTGGLNGEAFF
TGTGCCAGCAGTGAGGGGACAGGGGGCCTTAATGGTGAAGCTTTCTTT
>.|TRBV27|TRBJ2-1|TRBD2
CASTLAGLYNEQFF
TGTGCCAGCACGTTAGCGGGCCTATACAATGAGCAGTTCTTC
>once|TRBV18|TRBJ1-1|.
CASSLPGNTEAFF
TGTGCCAGCTCACTTCCGGGTAACACTGAAGCTTTCTTT
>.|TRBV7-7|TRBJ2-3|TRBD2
CASSLGGSAGDTQYF
TGTGCTAGCAGCTTAGGCGGGAGTGCTGGAGATACGCAGTATTTT
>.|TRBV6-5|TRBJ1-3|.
CATGRGTNTIYF
TGTGCCACTGGGAGGGGGACAAACACCATATATTTT
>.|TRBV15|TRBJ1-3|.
CATIEPGSSGNTIYF
TGTGCCACCATAGAGCCCGGGAGCTCTGGAAACACCATATATTTT
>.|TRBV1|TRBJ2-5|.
CTSSQVNPFPTSGFQETQYF
TGCACCAGCAGCCAAGTAAATCCATTCCCGACTAGCGGTTTCCAAGAGACCCAGTACTTC
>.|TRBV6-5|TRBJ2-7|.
CASRDSYEQYF
TGTGCCAGCAGAGACAGTTACGAGCAGTACTTC
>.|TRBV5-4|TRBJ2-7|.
CASSLGGGATYEQYF
TGTGCCAGCAGCTTGGGCGGCGGGGCCACCTACGAGCAGTACTTC
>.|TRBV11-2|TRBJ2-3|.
CASSELTSTDTQYF
TGTGCCAGCAGCGAATTGACTAGCACAGATACGCAGTATTTT
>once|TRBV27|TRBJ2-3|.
CASSYTGGAGTDTQYF
TGTGCCAGCAGTTATACGGGGGGCGCTGGCACAGATACGCAGTATTTT
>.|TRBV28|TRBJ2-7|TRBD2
CASSTGTSGQEEYF
TGTGCCAGCAGCACCGGGACTAGCGGACAGGAGGAGTACTTC
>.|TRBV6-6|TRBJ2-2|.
CASTEGRDTNTGELFF
TGTGCCAGCACCGAAGGCCGCGACACTAACACCGGGGAGCTGTTTTTT
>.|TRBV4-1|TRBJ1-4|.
CASSQDTGLVYEKLFF
TGCGCCAGCAGCCAAGACACAGGGCTGGTGTATGAAAAACTGTTTTTT
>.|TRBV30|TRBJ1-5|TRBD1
CAWGQGDQPQHF
TGTGCCTGGGGACAGGGCGATCAGCCCCAGCATTTT
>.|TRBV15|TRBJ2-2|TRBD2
CATSRDRGGPAGELFF
TGTGCCACCAGCAGAGATCGGGGGGGGCCTGCCGGGGAGCTGTTTTTT
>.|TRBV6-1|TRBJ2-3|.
CASSGGPGSTDTQYF
TGTGCCAGCAGTGGGGGCCCCGGTAGCACAGATACGCAGTATTTT
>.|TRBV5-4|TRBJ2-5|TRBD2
CASRLAQQETQYF
TGTGCCAGCCGACTAGCGCAACAAGAGACCCAGTACTTC
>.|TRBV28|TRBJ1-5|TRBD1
CASSLFFLRQGKQPQHF
TGTGCCAGCAGTTTATTTTTCCTGCGACAGGGGAAACAGCCCCAGCATTTT
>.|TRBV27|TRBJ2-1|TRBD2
CASSLSIVIGGSYNEQFF
TGTGCCAGCAGTTTATCAATCGTGATCGGGGGGTCCTACAATGAGCAGTTCTTC
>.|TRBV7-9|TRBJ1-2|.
CASSPGGPPDYGYTF
TGTGCCAGCAGCCCCGGGGGTCCGCCGGACTATGGCTACACCTTC
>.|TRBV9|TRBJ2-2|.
CASTSHRSTGELFF
TGTGCCAGCACCTCCCACAGATCCACCGGGGAGCTGTTTTTT
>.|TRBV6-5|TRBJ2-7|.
CASRSLEDEQYF
TGTGCCAGCAGATCGTTAGAGGACGAGCAGTACTTC
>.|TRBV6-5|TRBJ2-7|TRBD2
CASSLLAGGEQYF
TGTGCCAGCAGTCTACTAGCGGGAGGCGAGCAGTACTTC
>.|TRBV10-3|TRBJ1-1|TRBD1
CAISAGTGEAFF
TGTGCCATCAGTGCCGGGACAGGGGAAGCTTTCTTT
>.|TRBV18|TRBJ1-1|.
CASSQYRELMNTEAFF
TGTGCCAGCTCACAATACAGGGAACTAATGAACACTGAAGCTTTCTTT
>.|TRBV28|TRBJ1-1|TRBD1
CASSLGQGEPEAFF
TGTGCCAGCAGTTTGGGACAGGGGGAACCTGAAGCTTTCTTT
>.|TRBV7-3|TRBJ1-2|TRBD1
CASSLTGQGFDGYTF
TGTGCCAGCAGCTTAACAGGACAGGGCTTTGATGGCTACACCTTC
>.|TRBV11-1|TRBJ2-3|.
CASSLRPGSSTDTQYF
TGTGCCAGCAGCTTACGGCCAGGCTCTAGCACAGATACGCAGTATTTT
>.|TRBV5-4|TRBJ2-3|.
CASSSLTDTQYF
TGTGCCAGCAGCTCTCTTACAGATACGCAGTATTTT